This T cell receptor beta chain was identified in a study of Ad26.COV2.S vaccination and SARS-CoV-2 variants. V lost 9 bases to trimming and J lost 1 base, with 11 bases between them. Germline values: CDR1 MNHEY, CDR2 SMNVEV (reference sequence). This CDR3 region has 13 residues. This table comes from immunoSEQ multiplex PCR, and its TCRdb copy is limited to in-frame clones, with some not included. Altogether approximately 450,000 clones are present, 80% to 95% being singletons, with the ten largest covering less than 15%. Treatment defined: roughly 18 received Ad26.COV2.S at low or high dose, single or two shots; 5 received placebo; per-sample allocation not given. Sampling took place 63 days after the first vaccine or placebo injection.

This chain uses TRBV27 with TRBJ2-3; perhaps TRBD2 as D (5 bases). Sequencing was performed on peripheral blood, taken in a trial of Ad26.COV2.S vaccine versus placebo. The clonotype was recovered from a person between 18 and 65 years old who received the Ad26.COV2.S COVID-19 vaccine or a placebo. This CDR3 is CASMDSCTDTQYF. DNA for the CDR3: TGTGCCAGTATGGACTCGTGCACAGATACGCAGTATTTT.